This T cell receptor (beta chain) was profiled in a study of Graves' ophthalmopathy and Graves' hyperthyroidism. Overall study findings and caveats: Among expanded thyroid clonotypes above 0.001 frequency, most also occurred in blood.

This clonotype was observed a handful of times. Its matching antigen is unknown. Researchers took RNA transcripts and amplified TCR beta CDR3 regions from them. RT-PCR with HTBI primers came first, then second-round multiplex PCR. In TCRdb, the multiplex PCR reads were re-called with MiXCR into one record per CDR3 protein. The repertoire consists of about 740,000 distinct CDR3 sequences, with 40% occurring once and the leading ten covering about 40%. Patients with other autoimmune diseases, uncontrolled infections, pregnancy or lactation were excluded. The PBMCs used were ones drawn from 10 ml of fresh peripheral blood. The sample taken for sequencing was peripheral blood. This TCR was sampled from an adult man with Graves' ophthalmopathy.

The CDR3 DNA reads TGTGCCAGCAGTTTAGCCTCAGGGATCGGGCAGCCCCAGCATTTT. It translates to CASSLASGIGQPQHF. This chain connects TRBV12-3 or TRBV12-4 to TRBJ1-5; weak D call: TRBD1 (5 bases). The V gene lost 0 bases and the J gene lost 7 bases, with 13 bases spanning the gap. This CDR3 comprises 15 residues.